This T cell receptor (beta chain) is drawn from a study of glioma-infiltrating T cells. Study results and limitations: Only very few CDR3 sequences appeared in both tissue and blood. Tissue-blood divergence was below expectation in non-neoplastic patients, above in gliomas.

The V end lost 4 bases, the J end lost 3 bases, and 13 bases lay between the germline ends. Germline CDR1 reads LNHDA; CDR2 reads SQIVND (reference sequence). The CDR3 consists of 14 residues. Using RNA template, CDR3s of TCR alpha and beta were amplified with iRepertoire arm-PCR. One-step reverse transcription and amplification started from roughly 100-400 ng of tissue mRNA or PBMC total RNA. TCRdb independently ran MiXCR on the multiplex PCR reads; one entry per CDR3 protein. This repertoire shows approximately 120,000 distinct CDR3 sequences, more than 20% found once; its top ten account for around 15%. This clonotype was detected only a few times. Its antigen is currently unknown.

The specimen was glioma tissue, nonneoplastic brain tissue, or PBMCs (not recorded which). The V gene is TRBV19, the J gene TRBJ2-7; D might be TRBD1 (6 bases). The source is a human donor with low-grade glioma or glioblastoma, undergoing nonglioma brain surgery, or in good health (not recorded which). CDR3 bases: TGTGCCAGTAGTACACGGACAGAGAACTACGAGCAGTACTTC. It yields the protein CASSTRTENYEQYF.